This section outlines one T cell receptor beta chain sequence together with its context. Its specificity is not known. The CDR3 length is 16 residues. CDR1 LGHNA and CDR2 YSLEER come from the germline V gene. The V end was cut by 4 bases, the J end by 1 base, with 17 bases between. The CDR3 regions of TCR beta were amplified from RNA transcripts. RT-PCR in the first round (using the HTBI primer set) targeted the TCR CDR3. One entry per CDR3 protein results from TCRdb running MiXCR on the multiplex PCR reads. The sample shows around 760,000 distinct CDR3 sequences, roughly a third of them seen only once. The sample is drawn from a study of T cells in Graves' hyperthyroidism and ophthalmopathy. Study-level information: The initial diagnosis was the point when peripheral blood was collected, ahead of any treatment.

Overall study findings and caveats: Ophthalmopathy cases were set apart from stable hyperthyroidism by a 13 V-J model.

Stable Graves' hyperthyroidism meant no ophthalmopathy progression within 18 months. For the diagnoses, clinical symptoms, serum thyroxine and TRAb, thyroid ultrasound and orbital computed tomography were used. The chain uses TRBV4-3 and TRBJ2-7; D is perhaps TRBD1 (6 bases). The sample was blood. The clonotype comes from a woman in her 40s with Graves' hyperthyroidism. This CDR3 is CASSRNRAEMSYEQYF. For the CDR3, the DNA is TGCGCCAGCAGCCGCAACAGGGCGGAGATGTCCTACGAGCAGTACTTC.